Below are 20 T cell receptor beta chains sequenced from a single sample in a study of T cell clonality in common variable immunodeficiency. This table comes from immunoSEQ multiplex PCR, and its TCRdb copy is limited to in-frame clones, with some not included. Sampling found over 50,000 clones, none seen once. Sequencing was performed on peripheral blood mononuclear cells. The receptor set was obtained from a person aged 18 to 69 in good health.

This clone was recorded at least ten times. The read ends 3 residues before the CDR3 terminus; that terminus is restored from the germline J gene. V gene TRBV6-1 combines with J gene TRBJ1-6; maybe TRBD1 (6 bases). The V gene lost 4 bases and the J gene lost 8 bases, with 12 bases spanning the gap. CDR3 length: 14 residues. The germline gives CDR1 MNHNS, CDR2 SASEGT. CDR3 DNA (partial): TGTGCCAGCAGTGGTAACGAGGGGGATTCACCC. The encoded protein is CASSGNEGDSP. In full, the CDR3 is CASSGNEGDSPLHF.

This clone was found many times. The read ends 3 residues shy of where the CDR3 ends; the end is completed using the germline J gene. The sample holds other DNA sequences that translate to the same CDR3. This chain connects TRBV7-3 to TRBJ2-3, with 9 bases lining up with TRBD2. From germline, CDR1 is SGHTA and CDR2 FQGTGA. The J segment lost 5 bases and the V segment lost 2 bases, leaving 8 bases of the junction unmatched. This CDR3 contains 16 residues. Here the CDR3 reads CASSLDSGRWGDTQYF. The CDR3 DNA, read in part, is TGTGCCAGCAGCTTAGATAGCGGGAGATGGGGAGATACG.

There are many counts of this clone. The CDR3 extends 3 residues past the end of the read, so its final part is completed from the germline J gene. V gene TRBV7-9 combines with J gene TRBJ2-3; the D gene is possibly TRBD1 (6 bases). This CDR3 is 14 amino acids long. Looked up from germline, CDR1 is SEHNR and CDR2 is FQNEAQ (reference sequence). Trimming pared 4 bases from V and 2 bases from J, leaving 10 bases between. CDR3 DNA, as far as it was read: TGTGCCAGCAGCTACGCAGGGGCCACAGATACG. As protein: CASSYAGATDT. The entire CDR3 sequence reads CASSYAGATDTQYF.

This clone was observed many times. The read is 3 residues too short to cover the CDR3 end, so that end is filled in from the germline J gene. The chain combines TRBV5-5 with TRBJ1-3; D is uncertain. V gave up 4 bases and J gave up 8 bases, with 7 bases separating them. The CDR3 spans 11 residues. Germline lookup yields CDR1 SGHKS and CDR2 YYEKEE (reference sequence). The covered CDR3 bases are TGTGCCAGCAGCACGTCAGACACC. Translation gives CASSTSDT. The whole CDR3 is CASSTSDTIYF.

This clone was observed at least ten times. The CDR3 end lies 3 residues beyond the end of the read and is filled in from the germline J gene. The chain recombines TRBV5-4 with TRBJ2-2; 8 bases fit TRBD2. Germline V gene data show CDR1 as SGHNT and CDR2 as YYREEE (reference sequence). CDR3 length: 16 amino acids. Trimming removed 3 bases from V and 1 base from J; junction bases left unmatched: 5. The CDR3 spells CASSSPSGRNTGELFF. CDR3 DNA (partial): TGTGCCAGCAGCTCACCCAGCGGGAGGAACACCGGGGAG.

This clone was observed a handful of times. From the germline J gene comes the end of the CDR3, since the read stops 3 residues before it. V is TRBV11-3 and J is TRBJ1-1, with D hard to call. This CDR3 is 14 amino acids long. The germline V and J ends were trimmed by 5 bases and 1 base, with 11 bases remaining between them. The germline V gene has CDR1 SGHNT and CDR2 YENEEA. The CDR3 bases that were read are TGTGCCAGCAGCGCCATCACAGCGAACACTGAA. Amino acid sequence: CASSAITANTE. The entire CDR3 is CASSAITANTEAFF.

This clone was observed many times. The CDR3 end falls 3 residues outside the read, so it is completed with the germline J gene. V and J are TRBV4-1 and TRBJ2-2; TRBD1 matches at 9 bases. CDR3 size: 16 residues. V lost 4 bases, J lost 6 bases, and 9 bases stayed unmatched. Germline V gene lookup returns CDR1 MGHRA and CDR2 YSYEKL. The CDR3 sequence is CASSRSGQGGPGELFF. Partial CDR3 DNA: TGCGCCAGCAGCCGCTCGGGACAGGGAGGACCCGGGGAG.

In its sample, this clone was seen many times. The read finishes 3 residues shy of the CDR3 end, and the germline J gene is used to complete it. The chain uses TRBV20-1 and TRBJ2-3, with TRBD2 identical over 8 bases. Germline CDR1 reads DFQATT; CDR2 reads SNEGSKA (reference sequence). The CDR3 runs to 16 residues. With V trimmed by 8 bases and J by 2 bases, 15 bases remained unmatched. CDR3 bases read: TGCAGTTTCCGAAGGGGGGCTAGCGGGTTCACAGATACG. It specifies CSFRRGASGFTDT. The complete CDR3 sequence is CSFRRGASGFTDTQYF.

This clone was seen ten or more times. The read falls 3 residues short of the CDR3 end, and the missing part is taken from the germline J gene. The chain has TRBV11-2 and TRBJ2-3, with D possibly being TRBD2 (5 bases). CDR3 size: 13 residues. With 0 bases removed from V and 5 bases from J, the gap between germline ends came to 6 bases. CDR1 is SGHAT and CDR2 is FQNNGV in the germline V gene. CDR3 region: CASSLERVDTQYF. Incomplete CDR3 DNA: TGTGCCAGCAGCTTAGAGCGGGTAGATACG. Full variable domain (remainder filled in from reference TRBV11-2 and TRBJ2-3): EAGVAQSPRYKIIEKRQSVAFWCNPISGHATLYWYQQILGQGPKLLIQFQNNGVVDDSQLPKDRFSAERLKGVDSTLKIQPAKLEDSAVYLCASSLERVDTQYFGPGTRLTVL.

With respect to this clone: The CDR3 extends 3 residues past the end of the read, so its final part is completed from the germline J gene. The genes are TRBV6-1 and TRBJ1-5; 7 nucleotides line up with TRBD1. Losses at the gene ends were 2 bases for V and 3 bases for J; bases not matched to a gene: 10. The germline V gene encodes CDR1 MNHNS and CDR2 SASEGT. This CDR3 is 17 amino acids long. The CDR3 DNA, read in part, is TGTGCCAGCAGTGAACCTTTCAGGGACAGAGACAATCAGCCC. Its translation: CASSEPFRDRDNQP. The CDR3 in full is CASSEPFRDRDNQPQHF.

This clone has a handful of counts. Sequencing ends 3 residues short of the CDR3 end; the germline J gene provides the rest. The V gene is TRBV30, the J gene TRBJ2-3; D might be TRBD2 (5 bases). The CDR3 is 13 amino acids. CDR1 and CDR2 from the germline V gene are GTSNPN and SVGIG (reference sequence). The CDR3 bases that were read are TGTGCCTGGGGCTCCCCAGCGGATCAGCCG. It translates to CAWGSPADQP. The whole CDR3 sequence reads CAWGSPADQPQYF.

For this clone: The missing CDR3 end, 3 residues past where the read stops, is filled in from the germline J gene. The chain uses TRBV19 and TRBJ2-2; 10 bases fit TRBD2. Germline CDR1 LNHDA, CDR2 SQIVND (reference sequence). There are 18 residues in the CDR3. V was clipped by 4 bases and J by 5 bases; unmatched bases: 13. CDR3 sequence reads: CASSRVELAGVKTGELFF. The covered CDR3 bases are TGTGCCAGTAGTAGGGTGGAGCTAGCGGGAGTAAAGACCGGGGAG.

This clone occurred many times. The missing CDR3 end, 3 residues past where the read stops, is filled in from the germline J gene. The chain employs TRBV29-1 and TRBJ1-3; TRBD1 agrees at 7 bases. Germline-derived CDR1 and CDR2 are SQVTM and ANQGSEA. The CDR3 runs to 15 residues. V lost 3 bases to trimming and J lost 3 bases; unmatched junction nucleotides: 8. The sequenced CDR3 bases are TGCAGCGTTGACTCAGGGGGGTCGGGTGGAAACACC. Amino acid sequence: CSVDSGGSGGNT. The entire CDR3 is CSVDSGGSGGNTIYF.

This clone was recorded at least ten times. Here the CDR3 reads CASSQGLSYEQYF. CDR3 DNA, as far as it was read: TGTGCCAGCTCCCAGGGGTTATCCTACGAG. The chain carries TRBV18 and TRBJ2-7; D is possibly TRBD1 (6 bases). The read terminates 3 residues before the CDR3 end, so the remaining end is supplied by the germline J gene. The V end was cut by 6 bases, the J end by 1 base, with 10 bases between. The germline CDR1 and CDR2 sequences are KGHSH and LQKENI. The CDR3 has 13 amino acids.

There are many counts of this clone. The read falls 3 residues short of the CDR3 end, and the missing part is taken from the germline J gene. The rearrangement joins TRBV7-6 to TRBJ2-7; the match to TRBD2 covers 10 bases. This CDR3 has 15 amino acids. The germline V gene has CDR1 SGHVS and CDR2 FNYEAQ. V gave up 2 bases and J gave up 1 base; unmatched junction bases: 2. The CDR3 spells CASSLTSGTSYEQYF. The covered CDR3 bases are TGTGCCAGCAGCTTAACTAGCGGGACTTCCTACGAG.

This clone was counted many times. The read gets to within 3 residues of the CDR3 end, and the germline J gene fills in the rest. The J gene is TRBJ2-2, the V gene TRBV5-1; no clear D gene. Germline V gene data show CDR1 as SGHRS and CDR2 as YFSETQ. The CDR3 covers 14 residues. V dropped 0 bases and J dropped 7 bases, with 10 bases sitting between them. CDR3 in amino acids: CASSLDSTGGELFF. CDR3 DNA, as far as it was read: TGCGCCAGCAGCTTGGACTCAACGGGCGGGGAG.

This clone was seen repeatedly, ten times or more. The CDR3 extends 3 residues past the end of the read, so its final part is completed from the germline J gene. V gene TRBV13 combines with J gene TRBJ2-5; no clear D. Between the trimmed V and J ends, which lost 2 bases and 4 bases, there was a span of 5 bases. The germline V gene encodes CDR1 PRHDT and CDR2 FYEKMQ (reference sequence). This CDR3 contains 12 residues. CDR3 sequence reads: CASSLTLETQYF. The DNA read from the CDR3 is TGTGCCAGCAGCTTAACTCTAGAGACC.

This clone was seen at least ten times. The sequenced CDR3 bases are TGTGCCAGCAGCTTAGCAGCCCAGGGTGGTAGCACTGAA. It codes for CASSLAAQGGSTE. The entire CDR3 sequence reads CASSLAAQGGSTEAFF. The rearrangement joins TRBV7-2 to TRBJ1-1, with D possibly TRBD1 on 5 matching bases. The read ends 3 residues shy of where the CDR3 ends; the end is completed using the germline J gene. The germline V and J ends were trimmed by 0 bases and 4 bases, with 15 bases remaining between them. CDR3 size: 16 residues. Germline loops: CDR1 SGHTA, CDR2 FQGNSA.

The sample holds many counts of this clone. The sequenced fragment ends 3 residues before the CDR3 boundary, so the rest is inferred from the germline J gene. J is TRBJ1-1 and V is TRBV7-3; no reliable D call. The CDR3 length is 13 residues. Per the germline V gene, CDR1 is SGHTA and CDR2 is FQGTGA. CDR3 residues: CASSLTLTSEAFF. The DNA read from the CDR3 is TGTGCCAGCAGCTTAACGTTAACTTCGGAA.

There are many counts of this clone. The read halts 3 residues ahead of the CDR3 end, with the missing end drawn from the germline J gene. V is TRBV20-1 and J is TRBJ2-7; 10 bases line up with TRBD1. Germline V gene data show CDR1 as DFQATT and CDR2 as SNEGSKA (reference sequence). The CDR3 extends over 14 amino acids. With 6 bases clipped from V and 6 bases from J, the junction kept 11 bases outside the gene matches. The CDR3 here is CSATMGQGFREQYF. The part of the CDR3 DNA that was read is TGCAGTGCCACCATGGGACAGGGGTTCCGCGAG.